This is a list of T cell receptor beta chains from one sample in a study of blood T cell repertoires in COVID-19. Produced via immunoSEQ multiplex PCR; TCRdb's table is partial and in-frame only. The sample shows 160,000 or so clones, 75% to 85% of them seen only once. The specimen was peripheral blood. All receptors derive from a human donor in a cohort sampled during active COVID-19. Each CDR3 is given with its conserved first and last residue. D genes are given only for firm matches. Clone sizes are given selectively: once, few, many, or a class where the clone is expanded.

CDR3 protein	CDR3 DNA	clone size	D gene	CDR3 length	V gene	J gene
CASSYSRQSTEAFF	TGTGCCAGCAGTTACTCGAGGCAGAGCACTGAAGCTTTCTTT	.	.	14	TRBV6-5	TRBJ1-1
CASRAIEAFF	TGTGCCAGCAGAGCCATTGAAGCTTTCTTT	.	.	10	TRBV6-6	TRBJ1-1
CASRIQGRGPGYTF	TGTGCCAGCAGGATACAAGGGCGGGGGCCTGGCTACACCTTC	few	.	14	TRBV27	TRBJ1-2
CASSQGQGNTGELFF	TGCGCCAGCAGCCAGGGACAGGGGAACACCGGGGAGCTGTTTTTT	.	TRBD1	15	TRBV4-3	TRBJ2-2
CASSQHGTRDHEQYF	TGCGCCAGCAGCCAGCATGGGACTAGGGACCACGAGCAGTACTTC	few	TRBD2	15	TRBV4-1	TRBJ2-7
CASSLDRDRKRVEQYF	TGTGCCAGCAGTCTGGACCGGGACAGGAAGAGGGTCGAGCAGTACTTC	once	TRBD1	16	TRBV6-2/TRBV6-3	TRBJ2-7
CATKDSSSTGELFF	TGTGCCACTAAGGACAGTTCCTCCACCGGGGAGCTGTTTTTT	medium-sized	.	14	TRBV19	TRBJ2-2
CASSLWTGPETQYF	TGTGCCAGCAGCCTTTGGACAGGGCCGGAGACCCAGTACTTC	.	TRBD1	14	TRBV5-6	TRBJ2-5
CASSYDGTSDYNEQFF	TGTGCCAGCAGTTACGATGGGACTAGCGACTACAATGAGCAGTTCTTC	.	TRBD2	16	TRBV6-2/TRBV6-3	TRBJ2-1
CASSKRLDGGDTQYF	TGTGCCAGTAGCAAAAGACTAGACGGAGGAGATACGCAGTATTTT	few	.	15	TRBV19	TRBJ2-3